A selection of T cell receptor beta chains follows, all from one sample in a study of T cells in localized non-small cell lung cancer. Method: immunoSEQ multiplex PCR; TCRdb's copy keeps in-frame clones and lacks some. The repertoire consists of fewer than 20,000 clones, with 89% occurring once and the leading ten covering 8.4%. The sample in question was peripheral blood, obtained before any cancer treatment. All receptors derive from a man aged 35 to 70 with stage I lung adenocarcinoma. CDR3s include the opening cysteine and the closing phenylalanine or tryptophan. Fields, in order: D gene, J gene, V gene, clone size, CDR3 DNA, CDR3 protein. D genes are given only for firm matches. Where a row states a size, it is once, few, many or the class of an expanded clone; other rows omit it.

TRBD2	TRBJ2-7	TRBV27	few	TGTGCCAGCGGACTAGCGTGGGAGCAGTACTTC	CASGLAWEQYF
TRBD1	TRBJ1-1	TRBV6-5	NA	TGTGCCAGCAGTTACTCGAGGGGGCGGACTGAAGCTTTCTTT	CASSYSRGRTEAFF
TRBD2	TRBJ2-7	TRBV12-5	NA	TGTGCTAGTGGTTTGGTAGGGATCGTCGAGCGGGGGAGCTCCTACGAGCAGTACTTC	CASGLVGIVERGSSYEQYF
NA	TRBJ1-3	TRBV7-8	NA	TGTGCCAGCAGCCTAGCAATAAATAGGGCTCCTTCTGGAAACACCATATATTTT	CASSLAINRAPSGNTIYF
TRBD2	TRBJ2-2	TRBV6-6	NA	TGTGCCAGCAGGTTTAGCGGGAGAAACACCGGGGAGCTGTTTTTT	CASRFSGRNTGELFF
NA	TRBJ2-6	TRBV10-3	once	TGTGCCATCAGTGAGTCGGCGGTCGCCGGGGCCAACGTCCTGACTTTC	CAISESAVAGANVLTF
NA	TRBJ1-3	TRBV11-2	once	TGTGCCAGCAGCTCCGGGACGGTCCATGGAAACACCATATATTTT	CASSSGTVHGNTIYF
NA	TRBJ1-1	TRBV12-5	NA	TGTGCTAGTGGTTTGGTGGCCAGGGCCACTGAAGCTTTCTTT	CASGLVARATEAFF
NA	TRBJ1-6	TRBV5-4	NA	TGTGCCAGCAGCGGGGGTAATTCACCCCTCCACTTT	CASSGGNSPLHF
TRBD1	TRBJ1-2	TRBV10-1	NA	TGCGCCAGCAGTGGGGACAGCTACTATGGCTACACCTTC	CASSGDSYYGYTF
NA	TRBJ1-1	TRBV5-1	NA	TGCGCCAGCAGCTTGCTGGGGCTGGATGGCACTGAAGCTTTCTTT	CASSLLGLDGTEAFF
NA	TRBJ2-7	TRBV28	NA	TGTGCCAGCAGTTCGGTTCCCCAGGCCTACGAGCAGTACTTC	CASSSVPQAYEQYF
NA	TRBJ1-2	TRBV7-9	once	TGTGCCAGCAGCCCCTCACCTCCATTACAGGGAGGGGACTATGGCTACACCTTC	CASSPSPPLQGGDYGYTF
NA	TRBJ2-2	TRBV10-1	NA	TGCGCCAGCGGGCAGGGTAAAACCGGGGAGCTGTTTTTT	CASGQGKTGELFF
NA	TRBJ2-3	TRBV19	NA	TGTGCCAGTAGTATTTCCAAGGTATACACAGATACGCAGTATTTT	CASSISKVYTDTQYF
NA	TRBJ2-7	TRBV11-2	NA	TGTGCCAGCAGCTCTTACCGGGACGAAGCCTACGAGCAGTACTTC	CASSSYRDEAYEQYF
NA	TRBJ1-1	TRBV27	NA	TGTGCCAGCAGTCCCGGGGAGGTTGGCACTGAAGCTTTCTTT	CASSPGEVGTEAFF
NA	TRBJ1-4	TRBV11-2	NA	TGTGCCAGCAGTAACTGGGTTGAGACCCTTAATGAAAAACTGTTTTTT	CASSNWVETLNEKLFF
TRBD1	TRBJ1-5	TRBV30	NA	TGTGCCTGGAGTCCCGGGACAGGTGTGAGGCAGCCCCAGCATTTT	CAWSPGTGVRQPQHF
TRBD1	TRBJ2-7	TRBV27	NA	TGTGCCAGCAGTTTAGGCCCCGGGACAGACTCCTACGAGCAGTACTTC	CASSLGPGTDSYEQYF
TRBD1	TRBJ2-3	TRBV19	NA	TGTGCCAGTAGTTTCCGACAGGGGACGGATACGCAGTATTTT	CASSFRQGTDTQYF
TRBD2	TRBJ2-3	TRBV10-3	NA	TGTGCCATCAGTGATCTAGCGGGAGCCGGTAGCACAGATACGCAGTATTTT	CAISDLAGAGSTDTQYF
NA	TRBJ2-3	TRBV11-2	once	TGTGCCAGCAGCCGGGAGTGGAGGACAGATACGCAGTATTTT	CASSREWRTDTQYF
NA	TRBJ1-6	TRBV5-6	few	TGTGCCAGCAAGACCAGGGGACGGGAATCACCCCTCCACTTT	CASKTRGRESPLHF
TRBD1	TRBJ1-2	TRBV19	NA	TGTGCCAGTAGCACGGACAGGGATTCTAACTATGGCTACACCTTC	CASSTDRDSNYGYTF
NA	TRBJ1-5	TRBV7-2	few	TGTGCCAGCAGCTTAATTCACGGGACATATAATCAGCCCCAGCATTTT	CASSLIHGTYNQPQHF
NA	TRBJ2-6	TRBV27	NA	TGTGCCAGCAGTTTTGGCTCTGGGGCCAACGTCCTGACTTTC	CASSFGSGANVLTF
TRBD2	TRBJ2-7	TRBV5-1	NA	TGCGCCAGCAGCCAGCGGGAGGGATACGAGCAGTACTTC	CASSQREGYEQYF
NA	TRBJ2-5	TRBV27	NA	TGTGCCAGCAGTTTAGTAGGATCCCAAGAGACCCAGTACTTC	CASSLVGSQETQYF
TRBD1	TRBJ1-2	TRBV15	few	TGTGCCACCAGCAGAGAGGGCAGGGGGCCGTATGGCTACACCTTC	CATSREGRGPYGYTF
NA	TRBJ1-2	TRBV7-9	once	TGTGCCAGCAGCCCCGCCGGGATGAGGATATCGACTAACTATGGCTACACCTTC	CASSPAGMRISTNYGYTF
NA	TRBJ1-6	TRBV19	NA	TGTGCCAGTAGTATTCGTCAAGGGGATAATTCACCCCTCCACTTT	CASSIRQGDNSPLHF